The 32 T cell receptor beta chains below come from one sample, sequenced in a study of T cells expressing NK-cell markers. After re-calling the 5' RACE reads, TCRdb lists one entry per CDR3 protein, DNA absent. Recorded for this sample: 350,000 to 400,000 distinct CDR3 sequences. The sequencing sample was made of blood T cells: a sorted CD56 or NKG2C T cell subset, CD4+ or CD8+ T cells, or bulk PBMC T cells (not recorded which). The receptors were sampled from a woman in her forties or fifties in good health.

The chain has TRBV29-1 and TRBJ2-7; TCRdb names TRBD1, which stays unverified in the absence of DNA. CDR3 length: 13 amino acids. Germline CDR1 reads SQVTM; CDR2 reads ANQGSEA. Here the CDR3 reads CSAQDRELVEQYF.

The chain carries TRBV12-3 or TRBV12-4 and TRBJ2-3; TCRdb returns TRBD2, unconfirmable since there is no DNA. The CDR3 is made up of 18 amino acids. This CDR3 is CASSQPHLGLAETDTQYF.

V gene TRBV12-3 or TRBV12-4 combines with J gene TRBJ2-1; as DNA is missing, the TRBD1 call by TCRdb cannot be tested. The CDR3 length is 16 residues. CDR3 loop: CASSLTRGQGYNEQFF.

CDR3 sequence: CSVDPPGRAYNEQFF. This chain joins TRBV29-1 and TRBJ2-1; TCRdb's D gene call, TRBD1, goes unchecked for lack of DNA. Germline values: CDR1 SQVTM, CDR2 ANQGSEA. The CDR3 loop spans 15 amino acids.

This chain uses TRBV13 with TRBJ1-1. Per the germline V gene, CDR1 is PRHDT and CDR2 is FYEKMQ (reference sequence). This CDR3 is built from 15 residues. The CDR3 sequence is CASSFRKEMNTEAFF.

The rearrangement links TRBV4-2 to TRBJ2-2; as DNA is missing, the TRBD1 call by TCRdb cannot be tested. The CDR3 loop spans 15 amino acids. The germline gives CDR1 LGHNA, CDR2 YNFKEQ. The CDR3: CASSPQEREAGELFF.

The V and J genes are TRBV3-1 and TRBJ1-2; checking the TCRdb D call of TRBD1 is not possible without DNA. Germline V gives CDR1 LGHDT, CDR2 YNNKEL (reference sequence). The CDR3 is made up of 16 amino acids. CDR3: CASSQPTGGYGYGYTF.

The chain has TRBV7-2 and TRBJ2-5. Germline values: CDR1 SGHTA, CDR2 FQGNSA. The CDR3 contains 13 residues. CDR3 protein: CASSFGSQTTQYF.

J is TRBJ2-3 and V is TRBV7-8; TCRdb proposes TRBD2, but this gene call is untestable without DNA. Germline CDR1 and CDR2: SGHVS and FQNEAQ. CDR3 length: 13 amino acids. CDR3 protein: CASSASTGSAQYF.

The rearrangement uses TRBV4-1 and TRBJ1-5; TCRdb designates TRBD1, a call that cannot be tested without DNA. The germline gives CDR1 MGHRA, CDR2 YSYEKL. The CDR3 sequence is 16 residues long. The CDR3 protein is CASSSARQGVGQPQHF.

The CDR3 loop is CASSLGERQGKTTDTQYF. The chain links TRBV5-1 to TRBJ2-3; with no DNA, the TCRdb D assignment of TRBD1 cannot be verified. This CDR3 is 18 amino acids long. Germline V gives CDR1 SGHRS, CDR2 YFSETQ.

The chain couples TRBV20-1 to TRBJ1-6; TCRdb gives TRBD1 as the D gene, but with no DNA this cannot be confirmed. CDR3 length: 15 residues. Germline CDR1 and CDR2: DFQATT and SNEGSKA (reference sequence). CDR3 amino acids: CSALSGNSYNSPLHF.

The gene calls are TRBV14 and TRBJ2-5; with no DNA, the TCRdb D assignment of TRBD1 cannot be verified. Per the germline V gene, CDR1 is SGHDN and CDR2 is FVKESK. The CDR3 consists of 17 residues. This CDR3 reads CASSHLAPDQPQETQYF.

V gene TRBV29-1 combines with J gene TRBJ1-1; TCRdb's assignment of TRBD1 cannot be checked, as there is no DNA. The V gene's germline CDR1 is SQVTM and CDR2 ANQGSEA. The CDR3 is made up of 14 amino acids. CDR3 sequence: CSVVAGGRSTEAFF. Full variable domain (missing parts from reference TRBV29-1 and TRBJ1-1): SAVISQKPSRDICQRGTSLTIQCQVDSQVTMMFWYRQQPGQSLTLIATANQGSEATYESGFVIDKFPISRPNLTFSTLTVSNMSPEDSSIYLCSVVAGGRSTEAFFGQGTRLTVV.

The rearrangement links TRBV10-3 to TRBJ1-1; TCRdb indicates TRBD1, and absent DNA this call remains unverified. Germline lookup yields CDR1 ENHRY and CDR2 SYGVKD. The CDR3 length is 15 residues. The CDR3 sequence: CAISAPEGGHTEAFF.

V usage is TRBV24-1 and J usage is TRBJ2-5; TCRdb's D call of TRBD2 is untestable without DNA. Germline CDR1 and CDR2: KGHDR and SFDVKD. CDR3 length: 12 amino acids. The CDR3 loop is CATGQSGETQYF.

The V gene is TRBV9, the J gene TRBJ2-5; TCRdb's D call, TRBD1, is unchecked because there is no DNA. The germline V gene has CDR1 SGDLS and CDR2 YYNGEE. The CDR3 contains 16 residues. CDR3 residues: CASSPRDRNGYETQYF.

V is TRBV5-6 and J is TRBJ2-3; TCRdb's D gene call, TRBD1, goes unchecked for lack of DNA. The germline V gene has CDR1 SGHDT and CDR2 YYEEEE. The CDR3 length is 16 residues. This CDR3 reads CASSPDGQGWSDTQYF.

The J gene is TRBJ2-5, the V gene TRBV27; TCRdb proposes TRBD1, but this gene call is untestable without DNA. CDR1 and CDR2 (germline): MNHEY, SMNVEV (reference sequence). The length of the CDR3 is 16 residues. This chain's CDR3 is CASSPRRTGLSETQYF.

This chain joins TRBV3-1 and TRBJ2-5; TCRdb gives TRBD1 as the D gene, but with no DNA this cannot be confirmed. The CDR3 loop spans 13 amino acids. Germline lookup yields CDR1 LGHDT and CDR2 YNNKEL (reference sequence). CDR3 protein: CASTLTDPGTQYF.

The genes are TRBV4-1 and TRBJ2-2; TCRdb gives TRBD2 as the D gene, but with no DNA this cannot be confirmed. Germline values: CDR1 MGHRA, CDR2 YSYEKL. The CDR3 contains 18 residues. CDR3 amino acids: CASSQDLTSGRAPGELFF.

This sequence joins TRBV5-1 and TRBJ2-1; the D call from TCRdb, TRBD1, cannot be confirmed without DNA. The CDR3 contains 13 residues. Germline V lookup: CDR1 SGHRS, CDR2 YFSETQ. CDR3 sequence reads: CASSKQGIDEQFF.

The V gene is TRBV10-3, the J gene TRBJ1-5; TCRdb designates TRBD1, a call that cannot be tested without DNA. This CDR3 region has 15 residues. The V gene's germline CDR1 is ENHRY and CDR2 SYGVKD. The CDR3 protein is CAISESGGGNQPQHF.

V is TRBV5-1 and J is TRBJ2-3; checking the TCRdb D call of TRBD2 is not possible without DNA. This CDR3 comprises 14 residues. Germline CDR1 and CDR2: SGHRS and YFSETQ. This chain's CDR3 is CASSLTGLVDTQYF.

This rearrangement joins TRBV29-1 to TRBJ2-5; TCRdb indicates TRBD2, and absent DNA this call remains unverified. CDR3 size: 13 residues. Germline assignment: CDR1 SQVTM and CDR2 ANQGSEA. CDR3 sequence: CSVKSGVRETQYF.

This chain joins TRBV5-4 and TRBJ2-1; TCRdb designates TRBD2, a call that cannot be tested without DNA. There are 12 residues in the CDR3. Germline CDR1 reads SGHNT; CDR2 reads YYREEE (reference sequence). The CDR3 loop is CASSWEGNEQFF. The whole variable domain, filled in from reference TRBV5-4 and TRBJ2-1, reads ETGVTQSPTHLIKTRGQQVTLRCSSQSGHNTVSWYQQALGQGPQFIFQYYREEENGRGNFPPRFSGLQFPNYSSELNVNALELDDSALYLCASSWEGNEQFFGPGTRLTVL.

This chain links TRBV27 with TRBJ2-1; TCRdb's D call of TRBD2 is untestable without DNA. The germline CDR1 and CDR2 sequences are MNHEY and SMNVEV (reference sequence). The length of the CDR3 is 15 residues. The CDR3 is CASSLGGIRYNEQFF.

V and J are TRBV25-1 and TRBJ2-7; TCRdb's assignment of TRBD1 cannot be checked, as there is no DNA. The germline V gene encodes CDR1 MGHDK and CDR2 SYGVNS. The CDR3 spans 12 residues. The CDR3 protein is CASRGGFHEQYF.

CDR3 amino acids: CASSLGGGATDTQYF. V usage is TRBV7-7 and J usage is TRBJ2-3; as DNA is missing, the TRBD1 call by TCRdb cannot be tested. Germline V lookup: CDR1 SSHAT, CDR2 FNYEAQ (reference sequence). The CDR3 is 15 residues long.

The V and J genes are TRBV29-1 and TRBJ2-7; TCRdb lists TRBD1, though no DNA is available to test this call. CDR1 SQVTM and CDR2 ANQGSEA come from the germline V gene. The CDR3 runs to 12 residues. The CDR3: CSVSTVSYEQYF.

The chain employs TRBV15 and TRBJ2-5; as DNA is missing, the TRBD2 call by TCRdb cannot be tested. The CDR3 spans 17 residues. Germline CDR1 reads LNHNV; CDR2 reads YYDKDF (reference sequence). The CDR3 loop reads CATSREELGRTQETQYF.

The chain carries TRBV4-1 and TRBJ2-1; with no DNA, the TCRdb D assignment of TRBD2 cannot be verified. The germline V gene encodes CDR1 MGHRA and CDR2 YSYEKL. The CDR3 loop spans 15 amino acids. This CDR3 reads CASSQNRDLMNEQFF.